A single sample gave rise to the 3 T cell receptor beta chains below, sequenced in a study of PD-1 blockade in classical Hodgkin lymphoma. Every one of the patients relapsed after autologous stem cell transplantation (brentuximab vedotin exposure was variable). TCRdb's table, derived via immunoSEQ multiplex PCR, lists solely in-frame clones and lacks some. Found here are about 39,000 clones, about nine tenths of them singletons; the top ten hold about 8.9%. The sample in question was peripheral blood mononuclear cells (PBMCs), obtained at baseline. These receptors were obtained from a human donor with classical Hodgkin lymphoma.

V usage is TRBV9 and J usage is TRBJ2-7, with a possible D match to TRBD2 (6 bases). Germline CDR1 is SGDLS and CDR2 is YYNGEE. The V gene lost 3 bases and the J gene lost 2 bases, with 18 bases spanning the gap. CDR3 size: 16 residues. DNA for the CDR3: TGTGCCAGCAGCGCGACCCCCGGGACTTCCCCCTACGAGCAGTACTTC. Residues: CASSATPGTSPYEQYF. The whole variable domain, remainder taken from reference TRBV9 and TRBJ2-7, is DSGVTQTPKHLITATGQRVTLRCSPRSGDLSVYWYQQSLDQGLQFLIQYYNGEERAKGNILERFSAQQFPDLHSELNLSSLELGDSALYFCASSATPGTSPYEQYFGPGTRLTVT.

This rearrangement joins TRBV11-2 to TRBJ2-5; a possible D gene is TRBD1 (5 bases). CDR1 and CDR2 (germline): SGHAT, FQNNGV. Trimming pared 1 base from V and 6 bases from J, leaving 15 bases between. CDR3 size: 15 residues. This CDR3 reads CASSLVNQGAKTQYF. The DNA of the CDR3 is TGTGCCAGCAGCTTAGTAAACCAAGGGGCGAAGACCCAGTACTTC.

The chain combines TRBV9 with TRBJ2-1; D not resolved. Germline loops: CDR1 SGDLS, CDR2 YYNGEE. V was clipped by 5 bases and J by 5 bases, with 14 bases between them. This CDR3 comprises 14 residues. In DNA, the CDR3 is TGTGCCAGCAGTTCAGACCTAGGAAACAATGAGCAGTTCTTC. This encodes CASSSDLGNNEQFF.